What follows describes a single TCR beta chain. What it binds is not known. This sample was taken from a study of OX40 agonist ivuxolimab in advanced cancers. As for the study in general: Cohort: roughly 79% men, mean age 60, aged roughly 23 to 79. Having had anti-PD-1, anti-PD-L1 or anti-CTLA-4 therapy before was allowed, and roughly 39% had some. Study results and caveats: CD4+ and CD8+ blood T cells expanded clonally by week 6 at 0.1 to 3.0 mg/kg.

The V segment lost 6 bases and the J segment 3 bases; nucleotides outside the gene matches: 8. Germline CDR1 reads MNHEY; CDR2 reads SVGAGI. This CDR3 region has 14 residues. The assay was immunoSEQ multiplex PCR, and TCRdb's table has in-frame clones only and misses some. The table lists approximately 70,000 clones, roughly 87% of them singletons. Patients had blood sampled at baseline and again on cycle 4 day 1 and cycle 7 day 1. The TCR sequence derives from an adult with an advanced solid tumor such as melanoma, head and neck, liver or kidney cancer. Source: CD4+ or CD8+ T cells sorted from blood, taken in a trial of the OX40 agonist ivuxolimab. The V and J genes are TRBV6-5 and TRBJ2-7; 7 bases are a match to TRBD2. The CDR3 DNA is TGTGCCAGCAGACGCGGGGGTAGCGGCTACGAGCAGTACTTC. Translated: CASRRGGSGYEQYF.